This T cell receptor (beta chain) was profiled in a study of cytomegalovirus exposure and HLA in healthy donors (dated by TCRdb to the late 2010s). Concerning the study at large: An earlier analysis of fewer than 750 of the donors reported roughly 300 Gb of sequence data and 100 million to 120 million unique TCR beta sequences obtained from about 200 million T cells. An early release that covered some 630 HLA-typed donors contained approximately 300 gigabases of sequencing data and roughly 84 million unique TCR sequences. Among the roughly 400 genotyped donors, approximately 82% belonged to the genetic ancestry cluster associated with self-reported Caucasian donors. The study aimed to test whether cataloging public T cell receptors could reveal signatures of past pathogen exposure. The T cell repertoires of 666 subjects were profiled by immunosequencing and related to cytomegalovirus serostatus. Along with the approximately 650-subject first cohort, a separate validation cohort of over a hundred different subjects was used. To predict cytomegalovirus infection status, the study combined high-throughput TCR immunosequencing, statistical association of individual TCRs with disease status, and machine learning. To study patterns of TCR occurrence, a later analysis re-analyzed previously published TCR beta repertoires from around 700 donors and added high-resolution HLA genotyping. The later analysis used no new phenotypic data to find candidate immune exposures, relying instead on TCR beta sequences and their occurrence across donors. An earlier analysis of 450 to 750 of the donors used high-throughput TCR beta sequencing to judge whether each TCR beta V gene segment behaved as functional or pseudogenic. Donor age, sex, ethnicity and CMV serostatus were compiled together with the repertoire data. A later genetic analysis used genome-wide SNP genotypes for about three fifths of the 666 donors, treating that subset as a discovery cohort. Every repertoire in the discovery cohort had been generated on one and the same sequencing platform. Both class I and class II loci were covered by HLA typing, at four-digit resolution. The number of donors typed differed by locus, with roughly 620-630 for A, B, C, DRB1 and DQB1, around 500 for DQA1, over 600 for DPA1, and around 430 for DPB1. Roughly 5 DR-DQ haplotypes were treated as single units for association and clustering because of strong linkage in the cohort. On average, 235,054 unique TCR beta nucleotide sequences were sequenced per donor among some 420 genotyped donors of the cohort, with about 17% of those sequences being non-productive.

Overall study outcomes, separate from this receptor: When HLA alleles, especially DR and DQ, strongly co-occurred, attributing TCR associations to individual alleles was difficult. Because some donors lacked HLA typing at each locus, the association tests relied only on the typed subset. Several of the top co-occurrence clusters appeared to be linked to parvovirus B19, influenza, CMV and Epstein-Barr virus, according to a later analysis. A cluster of highly shared sequence variants was judged likely to represent a technical artifact of the sequencing pipeline. The authors suggested that the approach could potentially be generalized to other disease states and immunological phenotypes. The study gave a list of 150 to 200 TCR beta chains associated with cytomegalovirus. In a later genetic analysis, a missense DCLRE1C variant was associated with V-gene and J-gene trimming of TCR beta chains, and the association was replicated in an independent cohort. A further reported finding was that TCR beta sequences accurately predicted the HLA-A and HLA-B alleles for most subjects in the first cohort. In a later analysis, TCR association rates were found to vary across HLA loci, with the most associated TCRs seen for DRB1 alleles and the fewest for HLA-C alleles. Because counts were too low, 15 to 20 rarely observed V segments, including chromosome 9 orphons, were excluded from the earlier analysis of 587 of the donors. Linkage disequilibrium might explain the correlated functional status among segregating V segments, but an unknown experimental factor could not be excluded. Most CMV-associated TCR beta chains appeared to be HLA-restricted in a later analysis, and the HLA associations seemed to be driven largely by CMV exposure. Cytomegalovirus status was reported to be diagnosed by the classifier with high specificity and sensitivity in both the original and validation cohorts. Sequencing depth was assumed to be roughly uniform across donors in the presence/absence analyses, though that assumption may not hold. CMV serostatus was the only immune exposure information available for the cohort. The cohort was sequenced for TCR beta chains only, and without alpha or paired-chain data the features that could be detected were limited. A later analysis found that HLA-associated TCR beta chains were more clonally expanded and had lower generation probabilities than equally common non-associated chains. Broadly in line with IMGT annotations, most TCR beta V segments showed up in productive rearrangements about 87% or about 30% of the time in an earlier analysis of 450 to 600 of the donors. In vitro tests confirmed that a few of the cytomegalovirus-associated TCR beta chains recognize cytomegalovirus antigens. A later genetic analysis reported fewer N-insertions in productive TCRs among donors in an Asian-associated ancestry cluster than the roughly 670-donor mean. Across donors, most TCR sequences were observed very rarely, whereas some public TCRs were present in many individuals. A later analysis associated 15,000 or so TCR beta sequences with specific HLA alleles at a false discovery rate of 0.05.

The cohort comprised some 700 healthy bone marrow donors. Cohort members were all nominally healthy when sampled, although unrecorded immune exposures were likely present. The donor tested CMV seronegative and was one of the 352 seronegative cohort members. A peripheral blood sample was provided by each donor, and peripheral blood mononuclear cells were used for TCR beta sequencing. The Qiagen DNeasy Blood Extraction Kit was used to extract genomic DNA from the blood cell samples. In the case of this clone: The specificity of this receptor is unknown. No qualities accompany the bases; no much larger clone lies one base away.

Library construction relied on the immunoSEQ multiplex PCR assay. For the multiplex PCR, a mixture combining 60 forward primers for TCR Vbeta segments and 13 reverse primers for TCR Jbeta segments was used. The CDR3 region of rearranged TCR beta genes was amplified from genomic DNA with a multiplex PCR assay. The amplified TCR beta libraries were sequenced on the Illumina HiSeq System as 87-base-pair reads. The authors processed their data as follows. Across the 500 to 850 repertoires, a later analysis counted tens of millions of unique TCR beta chains, 8.5 million to 12 million of which were shared by at least two donors. A nearest-neighbor algorithm error-corrected the raw reads and collapsed the reads into unique sequences, merging closely related sequences to remove PCR and sequencing errors. CDR3 sequences were aligned to IMGT reference sequences to assign V, D and J gene segments. For a sequence to be retained, at least a six-nucleotide match to both a V gene segment and a J gene segment was required. Rearrangements were classified as productive when the CDR3 lacked stop codons and remained in frame with V and J, and all other rearrangements were classified as non-productive. CDR3 was defined by IMGT convention, running from the second conserved V-encoded cysteine to the conserved J-encoded phenylalanine. The earlier analysis of about 610 of the donors excluded sequences that lacked an unambiguous match to a single V gene segment. An earlier analysis of almost 600 of the donors classified V segments as functional when productive rearrangements were above 56.7% and as segregating when the standard deviation between donors was above 5%. A statistical classification framework was built to diagnose cytomegalovirus status from the catalog of TCR beta chain sequences. V and J gene assignment, in a later analysis, came from comparing TCR nucleotide sequences with IMGT/GENE-DB human TR gene sequences. The TCRdist pipeline was used in a later analysis to assign CDR3 sequences and most-parsimonious VDJ recombination scenarios. In a later analysis, each TCR beta chain was defined by its CDR3 amino acid sequence together with its V-gene family, and reads lacking a unique V-gene family were excluded. As a way to deal with suspected cross-contamination and a sequencing artifact, a later analysis dropped under 600 nucleotide sequences that were highly shared and had low generation probability. In a later analysis, a clonal expansion index was calculated for each public chain from normalized within-repertoire ranks of inferred template counts. In a later analysis, generation probabilities were computed using a VDJ recombination model fitted to out-of-frame rearrangements, and the results were checked against IGoR. Hypergeometric tests were used in a later analysis to score TCR-TCR, TCR-HLA and TCR-CMV co-occurrence, with a repertoire-size bias correction applied to the TCR pairs. False discovery rates were estimated in a later analysis by permuting HLA or CMV assignments 20 times. A later analysis grouped co-occurring TCRs with DBSCAN, adding TCRdist sequence similarity when clustering within HLA-allele-positive subsets. For co-occurrence clustering, repertoires with fewer than 30,000 or more than 120,000 public chains were excluded, along with five repertoires with anomalous nucleotide sharing. TCRdb carries this immuneACCESS record with in-frame sequences only. Its versions omit some clonotypes, under half of them owing to an unresolved V gene in the studies checked, with the rest unexplained. The DNA gave D and trimming, while V, J and clone size come from that table. The sample table lists about 150,000 clones, approximately 72% of them with a count of one. Over 2% of the sample rests with the top ten.

Sequenced material: PBMCs. The source is a middle-aged man in good health and CMV-seronegative.

The CDR3 protein: CASSLMGVHEQYF. The DNA sequence follows: TGTGCCAGCAGCTTAATGGGAGTCCACGAGCAGTACTTC. The chain joins TRBV7-9 to TRBJ2-7; perhaps TRBD2 is the D gene, with 5 bases matching. The germline ends are 10 bases apart after V is trimmed by 2 bases and J by 5 bases. Including cysteine and phenylalanine, the CDR3 has 13 amino acids. The sequence is cut down to CDR3 DNA, 39 bases in frame from base 1. CDR1 and CDR2 were assigned from the germline V gene (reference sequence) as SEHNR and FQNEAQ.